This is a list of T cell receptor beta chains from one sample in a study of CD8 T cells in ankylosing spondylitis. TCRdb reprocessed the 5' RACE reads via MiXCR and lists one record per CDR3 protein. The data show hundreds of thousands of distinct CDR3 sequences, 32% seen once. What was sequenced was blood, either unsorted or a sorted T cell fraction (not recorded which). These receptors were collected from a male donor with ankylosing spondylitis or in good health (not recorded which). CDR3s include the opening cysteine and the closing phenylalanine or tryptophan. D genes are given only for firm matches. Clone size is stated in some rows and not others, as once, few, many or a class when expanded.

NA	TRBV15	TRBJ2-5	TRBD1	TGTGCCACCAGCAGATCCGGGACAGGGGAAGAGACCCAGTACTTC	CATSRSGTGEETQYF
NA	TRBV20-1	TRBJ1-2	NA	TGCAGTGCTACCCCGGGACACCCCCGGGATAGGACCTTC	CSATPGHPRDRTF
NA	TRBV5-1	TRBJ2-3	TRBD2	TGCGCCAGCAGCTTGGGAGGGACTAGCGGGGTTTCCACAGATACGCAGTATTTT	CASSLGGTSGVSTDTQYF
many	TRBV20-1	TRBJ2-7	NA	TGCAGTGCTAGTAATCCCACGACAGGAACCTACGAGCAGTACTTC	CSASNPTTGTYEQYF
NA	TRBV10-3	TRBJ2-3	NA	TGTGCCATCAGCCCTAACACAGATACGCAGTATTTT	CAISPNTDTQYF
NA	TRBV10-2	TRBJ1-1	NA	TGCGCCAGCAGTGAAGGGGCGAACACTGAAGCTTTCTTT	CASSEGANTEAFF
many	TRBV5-1	TRBJ2-3	TRBD1	TGCGCCAGCAGCTTAGACAGGGGGACAGATACGCAGTATTTT	CASSLDRGTDTQYF
few	TRBV3-1	TRBJ2-7	TRBD1	TGTGCCAGCAGTTCCGGGACAGGGGGCCAGCAGTACTTC	CASSSGTGGQQYF
NA	TRBV4-1	TRBJ2-1	TRBD2	TGCGCCAGCAGCCAAGATCCTAGCTTGACTAGCGGATACAATGAGCAGTTCTTC	CASSQDPSLTSGYNEQFF
NA	TRBV13	TRBJ1-6	TRBD1	TGTGCCAGCAGCTACGGACAGGGAGGTAGCCGGTCACCCCTCCACTTT	CASSYGQGGSRSPLHF
few	TRBV29-1	TRBJ1-1	NA	TGCAGCGTTGACAGGGTCACTGAAGCTTTCTTT	CSVDRVTEAFF
few	TRBV7-3	TRBJ2-7	TRBD1	TGTGCCAGCAGCGTGGACAGGGCCTACGAGCAGTACTTC	CASSVDRAYEQYF
NA	TRBV12-3/TRBV12-4	TRBJ2-7	TRBD1	TGTGCCAGCACCCCACAGGGGGCATTTCGCGAGCAGTACTTC	CASTPQGAFREQYF
NA	TRBV20-1	TRBJ2-3	NA	TGCAGTGCTCCCGGAGACGGAAGCACAGATACGCAGTATTTT	CSAPGDGSTDTQYF
NA	TRBV10-3	TRBJ2-7	TRBD1	TGTGCCATCAGGTTACAGGGGGCGGTCGAGCAGTACTTC	CAIRLQGAVEQYF
NA	TRBV6-4	TRBJ1-1	NA	TGTGCCAGCAGTGATCGTGACGGGACAAAGGCTTTCTTT	CASSDRDGTKAFF
many	TRBV29-1	TRBJ1-5	NA	TGCAGCGTAGCCGTAAATAGCAATCAGCCCCAGCATTTT	CSVAVNSNQPQHF
NA	TRBV20-1	TRBJ2-1	TRBD2	TGCAGTGACACGATAGCGGGGGGGCAAGGTGAGCAGTTCTTC	CSDTIAGGQGEQFF
few	TRBV5-6	TRBJ1-2	NA	TGTGCCAGCAGCCTGGACGGCGGTTATGGCTACACCTTC	CASSLDGGYGYTF
NA	TRBV20-1	TRBJ1-1	NA	TGCAGTGCTAGCAAACAGGGAATGAACACTGAAGCTTTCTTT	CSASKQGMNTEAFF
NA	TRBV12-3/TRBV12-4	TRBJ1-2	NA	TGTGCCCCCAGGCGGCAGAGACCTAACTATGGCTACACCTTC	CAPRRQRPNYGYTF
few	TRBV6-5	TRBJ2-7	TRBD2	TGTGCCAGCAGTTACTCTCAGACTAGCGGGGACGAGCAGTACTTC	CASSYSQTSGDEQYF
NA	TRBV12-3/TRBV12-4	TRBJ1-5	NA	TGTGCCAGCACCCAGGACTTGGGCAATCAGCCCCAGCATTTT	CASTQDLGNQPQHF
NA	TRBV12-3/TRBV12-4	TRBJ2-2	TRBD2	TGTGCCAGCCATAGCGGGGGATTGACCGGGGAGCTGTTTTTT	CASHSGGLTGELFF
NA	TRBV29-1	TRBJ2-7	NA	TGCAGCGTCCAGGGAGTATCCCCCTACGAGCAGTACTTC	CSVQGVSPYEQYF
few	TRBV4-2	TRBJ2-7	NA	TGTGCCAGCAGCCTAAAAGAGGGGCCTTCCTACGAGCAGTACTTC	CASSLKEGPSYEQYF
NA	TRBV10-3	TRBJ2-3	TRBD2	TGTGCCATCAGGCCCCACCGGGGGGGCGCGGGGGGTGTAGTGGTGTCACAAGATACGCAGTATTTT	CAIRPHRGGAGGVVVSQDTQYF
once	TRBV20-1	TRBJ2-1	NA	TGCAGTGCATTACCGGGACCGTGGAGTGAGCAGTTCTTC	CSALPGPWSEQFF
few	TRBV10-1	TRBJ2-3	NA	TGCGCCAGCAGTGCGCCGGGACCGTCACAATATACGCAGTATTTT	CASSAPGPSQYTQYF
few	TRBV29-1	TRBJ2-5	NA	TGCAGCGCCCCAGGGCATGGGGTTGGGGAGACCCAGTACTTC	CSAPGHGVGETQYF
NA	TRBV9	TRBJ2-3	NA	TGTGCCAGCAGCCCCCCCGGGAGAGCAGGTTCCACAGATACGCAGTATTTT	CASSPPGRAGSTDTQYF
once	TRBV7-2	TRBJ2-2	NA	TGTGCCAGCAGCCGGACGTACGCGAACACCGGGGAGCTGTTTTTT	CASSRTYANTGELFF
NA	TRBV10-3	TRBJ2-7	TRBD2	TGTGCCATCAATTCTAGAGCGGGGCGAGTAGACGAGCAGTACTTC	CAINSRAGRVDEQYF
many	TRBV12-3/TRBV12-4	TRBJ1-1	NA	TGTGCCAGCAGCAACAGGAACACTGAAGCTTTCTTT	CASSNRNTEAFF
NA	TRBV12-3/TRBV12-4	TRBJ2-2	NA	TGTGCCAGCAGGGAAGCTGGGACGGGCTACACCGGGGAGCTGTTTTTT	CASREAGTGYTGELFF
few	TRBV12-3/TRBV12-4	TRBJ2-7	NA	TGTGCCAGCAGTTTGTCGGCAGGGAGCTCCTACGAGCAGTACTTC	CASSLSAGSSYEQYF
many	TRBV6-1	TRBJ2-3	NA	TGTGCCAGCACCCCCGGAGGTAGCACAGATACGCAGTATTTT	CASTPGGSTDTQYF
NA	TRBV6-1	TRBJ1-5	NA	TGTGCCAGCAGACCCGGGACGGAGCTTGATCGGGCCCAGCATTTT	CASRPGTELDRAQHF
NA	TRBV10-3	TRBJ1-1	TRBD1	TGTGCCATCAGTGATGGGGACAGGCCTGAAGCTTTCTTT	CAISDGDRPEAFF
few	TRBV6-1	TRBJ1-2	NA	TGTGCCAGCAGTGAAGCTGGCCGCTATGGCTACACCTTC	CASSEAGRYGYTF
NA	TRBV7-2	TRBJ2-1	TRBD2	TGTGCCAGCAGCTTAGTGGAAGCTAGCGGGGAGGATGAGCAGTTCTTC	CASSLVEASGEDEQFF
few	TRBV7-9	TRBJ2-7	NA	TGTGCCAGCAGCTTAGAGACGGAGCGGTGGCAGTACTTC	CASSLETERWQYF
once	TRBV20-1	TRBJ2-7	TRBD2	TGCAGTGCTAGGGATTATAGCGGGGGTTCCTACGAGCAGTACTTC	CSARDYSGGSYEQYF
few	TRBV9	TRBJ1-5	NA	TGTGCCAGCAGCGTAGGGGGGGCTGGGAATCAGCCCCAGCATTTT	CASSVGGAGNQPQHF
NA	TRBV29-1	TRBJ2-2	NA	TGCAGCGTTGAAGCCGTTGGGACCGGGGAGCTGTTTTTT	CSVEAVGTGELFF
few	TRBV29-1	TRBJ1-1	NA	TGCAGCGTTGTTCCGGGCCGCATGAACACTGAAGCTTTCTTT	CSVVPGRMNTEAFF
few	TRBV12-3/TRBV12-4	TRBJ2-3	TRBD2	TGTGCCAGCAGGAGCGGGGGGGCTGGAGATACGCAGTATTTT	CASRSGGAGDTQYF
NA	TRBV4-1	TRBJ2-7	NA	TGCGCCAGCAGCCAAGCGGTGAGGGGGTACGAGCAGTACTTC	CASSQAVRGYEQYF
few	TRBV20-1	TRBJ2-7	NA	TGCAGTGCTAGAGATACGGACTCGAGATACGAGCAGTACTTC	CSARDTDSRYEQYF
NA	TRBV12-3/TRBV12-4	TRBJ2-1	TRBD2	TGTGCCAGCAGTGGACTAGCGGGGGTTGAGCAGTTCTTC	CASSGLAGVEQFF
few	TRBV9	TRBJ2-1	NA	TGTGCCAGCAGCCCACCTAGGATGAATGAGCAGTTCTTC	CASSPPRMNEQFF
NA	TRBV11-2	TRBJ2-1	TRBD2	TGTGCCAGCAGCTCCCCGGCTAGCGGGGGTTACAGCTCCTACAATGAGCAGTTCTTC	CASSSPASGGYSSYNEQFF
NA	TRBV10-3	TRBJ1-1	NA	TGTGCGACCGGGGGCAGTACCAACACTGAAGCTTTCTTT	CATGGSTNTEAFF
few	TRBV12-3/TRBV12-4	TRBJ1-2	NA	TGTGCCAGCAGTTTGATCGCGAGATATGGCTACACCTTC	CASSLIARYGYTF
NA	TRBV2	TRBJ2-1	TRBD1	TGTGCCAGCAGTATCACAGGGGGCCATGAGCAGTTCTTC	CASSITGGHEQFF
NA	TRBV6-5	TRBJ2-1	TRBD2	TGTGCCAGCAGTTCCATCGGACTAGCGGGGGAGAGCTCCTACAATGAGCAGTTCTTC	CASSSIGLAGESSYNEQFF
NA	TRBV20-1	TRBJ1-6	NA	TGCAGTGCTAGAGACGGGAGGCGAGGTAATTCACCCCTCCACTTT	CSARDGRRGNSPLHF
many	TRBV12-3/TRBV12-4	TRBJ2-5	NA	TGTGCCAGCAGCGGGCAAGAGACCCAGTACTTC	CASSGQETQYF
NA	TRBV5-1	TRBJ2-1	TRBD2	TGCGCCAGCAGCGGTAGCGGGGGCCATTTCAATGAGCAGTTCTTC	CASSGSGGHFNEQFF
many	TRBV20-1	TRBJ1-2	NA	TGCAGTGCTAGAGGCGGCCCTAGTCTCCCTTTCGACTACACCTTC	CSARGGPSLPFDYTF